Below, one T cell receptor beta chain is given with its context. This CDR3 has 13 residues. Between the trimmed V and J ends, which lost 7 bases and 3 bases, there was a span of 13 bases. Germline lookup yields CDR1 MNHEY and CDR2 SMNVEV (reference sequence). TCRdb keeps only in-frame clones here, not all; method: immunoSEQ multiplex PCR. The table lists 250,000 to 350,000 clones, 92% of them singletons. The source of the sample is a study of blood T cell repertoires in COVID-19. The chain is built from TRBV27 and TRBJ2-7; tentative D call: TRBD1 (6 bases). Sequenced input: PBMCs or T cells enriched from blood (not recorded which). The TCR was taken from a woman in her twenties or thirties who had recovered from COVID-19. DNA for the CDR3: TGTGCCAGCAAAGGACAGAACAACTACGAGCAGTACTTC. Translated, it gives CASKGQNNYEQYF.